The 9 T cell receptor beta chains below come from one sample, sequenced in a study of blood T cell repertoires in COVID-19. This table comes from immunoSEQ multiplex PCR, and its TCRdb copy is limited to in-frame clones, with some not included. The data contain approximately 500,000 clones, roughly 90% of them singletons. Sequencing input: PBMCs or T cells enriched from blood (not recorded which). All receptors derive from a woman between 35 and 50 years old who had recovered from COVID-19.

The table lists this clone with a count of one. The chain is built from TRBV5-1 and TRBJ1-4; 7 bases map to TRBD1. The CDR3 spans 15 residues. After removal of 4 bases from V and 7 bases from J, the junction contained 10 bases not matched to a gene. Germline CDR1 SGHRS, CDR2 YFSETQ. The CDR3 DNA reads TGCGCCAGCAGCCGCTCACAGGGGTTAGTTGAAAAACTGTTTTTT. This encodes CASSRSQGLVEKLFF.

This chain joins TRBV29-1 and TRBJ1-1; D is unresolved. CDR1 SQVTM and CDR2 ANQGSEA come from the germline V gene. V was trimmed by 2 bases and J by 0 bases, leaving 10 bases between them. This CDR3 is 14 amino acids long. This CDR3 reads CSVEKNYMNTEAFF. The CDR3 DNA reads TGCAGCGTTGAAAAGAATTACATGAACACTGAAGCTTTCTTT.

The CDR3 is CASSRRTALEKLFF. CDR3 DNA sequence: TGTGCCAGTTCACGTCGGACAGCGCTTGAAAAACTGTTTTTT. This sequence joins TRBV11-2 and TRBJ1-4; TRBD1 might be the D (6 bases). The ends were cut back, 9 bases at V and 7 bases at J, with 18 bases in the middle. The CDR3 runs 14 residues. Germline assignment: CDR1 SGHAT and CDR2 FQNNGV.

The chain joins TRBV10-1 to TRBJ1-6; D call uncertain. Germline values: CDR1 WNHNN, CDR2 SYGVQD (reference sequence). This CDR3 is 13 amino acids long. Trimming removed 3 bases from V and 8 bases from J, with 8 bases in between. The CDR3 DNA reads TGCGCCAGCAGTGAACGGCAGGATTCACCCCTCCACTTT. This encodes CASSERQDSPLHF.

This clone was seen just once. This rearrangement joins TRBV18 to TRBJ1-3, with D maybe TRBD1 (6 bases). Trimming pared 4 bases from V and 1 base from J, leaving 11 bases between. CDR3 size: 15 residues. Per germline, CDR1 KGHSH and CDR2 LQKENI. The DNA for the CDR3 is TGTGCCAGCTCACGCGACAGGATATCTGGAAACACCATATATTTT. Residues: CASSRDRISGNTIYF.

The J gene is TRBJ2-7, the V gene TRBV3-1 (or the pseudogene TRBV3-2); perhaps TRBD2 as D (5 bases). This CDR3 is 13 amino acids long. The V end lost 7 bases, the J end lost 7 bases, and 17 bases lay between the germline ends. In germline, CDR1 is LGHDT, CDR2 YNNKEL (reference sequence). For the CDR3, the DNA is TGTGCCAGCAACACAAAAGGAGGACGGGAGCAGTACTTC. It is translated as CASNTKGGREQYF.

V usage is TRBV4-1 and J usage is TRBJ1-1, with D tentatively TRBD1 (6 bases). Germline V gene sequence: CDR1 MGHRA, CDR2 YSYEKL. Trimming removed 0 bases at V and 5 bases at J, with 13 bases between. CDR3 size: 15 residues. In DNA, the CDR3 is TGCGCCAGCAGCCAAGAAACGGGGGGCCGAACTGAAGCTTTCTTT. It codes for CASSQETGGRTEAFF.

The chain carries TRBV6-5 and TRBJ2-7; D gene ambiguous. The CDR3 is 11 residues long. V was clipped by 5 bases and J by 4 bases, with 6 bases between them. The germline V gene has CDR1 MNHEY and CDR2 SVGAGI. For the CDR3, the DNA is TGTGCCAGCAGTCCCTTATACGAGCAGTACTTC. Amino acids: CASSPLYEQYF.

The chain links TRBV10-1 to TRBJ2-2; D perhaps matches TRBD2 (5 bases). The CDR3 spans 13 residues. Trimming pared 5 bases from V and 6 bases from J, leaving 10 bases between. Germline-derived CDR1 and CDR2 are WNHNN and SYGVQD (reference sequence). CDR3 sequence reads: CASSNSVAGELFF. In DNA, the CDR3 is TGCGCCAGCAGTAATAGCGTGGCCGGGGAGCTGTTTTTT.